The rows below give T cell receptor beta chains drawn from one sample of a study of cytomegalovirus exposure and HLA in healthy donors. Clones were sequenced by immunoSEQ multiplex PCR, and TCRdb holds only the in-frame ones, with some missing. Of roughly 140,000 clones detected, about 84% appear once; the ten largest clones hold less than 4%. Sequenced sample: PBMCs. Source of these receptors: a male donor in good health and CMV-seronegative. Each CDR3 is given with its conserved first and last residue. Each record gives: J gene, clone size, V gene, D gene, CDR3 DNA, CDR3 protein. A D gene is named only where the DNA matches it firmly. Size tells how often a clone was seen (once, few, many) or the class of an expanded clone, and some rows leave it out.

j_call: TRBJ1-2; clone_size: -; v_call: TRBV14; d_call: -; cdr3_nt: TGTGCCAGCAGCCAATTATTAGGGGCGCTGGGCTACACCTTC; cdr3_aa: CASSQLLGALGYTF
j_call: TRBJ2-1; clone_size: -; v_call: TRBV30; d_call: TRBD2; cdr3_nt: TGTGCCTGGAGTGGGACTAGCGGGATTTACAATGAGCAGTTCTTC; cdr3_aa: CAWSGTSGIYNEQFF
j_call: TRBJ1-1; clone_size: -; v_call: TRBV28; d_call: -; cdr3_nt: TGTGCCAGCAGTTTCCGCGGGGGGCGAACTGAAGCTTTCTTT; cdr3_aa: CASSFRGGRTEAFF
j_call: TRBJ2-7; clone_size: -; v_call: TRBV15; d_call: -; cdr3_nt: TGTGCCACCTCAAGCCTCAGGGTGGGCTCCTACGAGCAGTACTTC; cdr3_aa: CATSSLRVGSYEQYF
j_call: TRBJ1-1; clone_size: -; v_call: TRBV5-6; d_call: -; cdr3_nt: TGTGCCAGCAGCTTGGACAGGCCAGGAGAAGCTTTCTTT; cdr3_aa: CASSLDRPGEAFF
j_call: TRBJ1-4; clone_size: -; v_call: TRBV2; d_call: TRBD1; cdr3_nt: TGTGCCAGCAGCACGGACAGGGGGGATGAAAAACTGTTTTTT; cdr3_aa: CASSTDRGDEKLFF
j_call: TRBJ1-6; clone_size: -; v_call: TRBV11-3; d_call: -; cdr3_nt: TGTGCCAGCAGCTTAAGCCCGAATTCACCCCTCCACTTT; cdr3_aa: CASSLSPNSPLHF
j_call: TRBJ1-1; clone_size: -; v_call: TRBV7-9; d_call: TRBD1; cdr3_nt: TGTGCCAGCAGCTTAGGGACAGGGGGCTTTAGAAACACTGAAGCTTTCTTT; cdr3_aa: CASSLGTGGFRNTEAFF
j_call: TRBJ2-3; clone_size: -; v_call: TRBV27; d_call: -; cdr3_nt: TGTGCCAGCAGTTTATCGACTGGGGAGGATACGCAGTATTTT; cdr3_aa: CASSLSTGEDTQYF
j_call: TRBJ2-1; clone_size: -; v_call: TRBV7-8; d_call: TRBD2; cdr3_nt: TGTGCCAGCAGCCGAACGGGACTAGAGGATGAGCAGTTCTTC; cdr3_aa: CASSRTGLEDEQFF
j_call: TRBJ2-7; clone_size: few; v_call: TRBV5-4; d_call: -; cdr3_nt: TGTGCCAGCAGCTCGGACCCCTCACTAGTCCGCGAGCAGTACTTC; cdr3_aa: CASSSDPSLVREQYF
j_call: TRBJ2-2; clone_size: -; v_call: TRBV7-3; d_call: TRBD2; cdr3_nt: TGTGCCAGCAGCGCCGATAGCGGGAGCGGGGCCGGGGAGCTGTTTTTT; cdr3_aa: CASSADSGSGAGELFF
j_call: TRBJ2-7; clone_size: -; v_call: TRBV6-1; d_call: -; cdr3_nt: TGTGCCAGCAGCCCAGGGGTGAGAGACGAGCAGTACTTC; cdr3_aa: CASSPGVRDEQYF
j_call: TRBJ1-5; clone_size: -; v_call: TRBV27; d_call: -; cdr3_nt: TGTGCCAGCAGTCCCAGGGACAATCAGCCCCAGCATTTT; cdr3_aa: CASSPRDNQPQHF
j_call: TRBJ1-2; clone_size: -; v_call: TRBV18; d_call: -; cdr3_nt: TGTGCCAGCTCACCCCGCCGGTCCAGGGAAGACTATGGCTACACCTTC; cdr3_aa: CASSPRRSREDYGYTF
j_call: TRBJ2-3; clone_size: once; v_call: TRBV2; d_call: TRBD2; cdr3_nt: TGTGCCAGCAGGGACGGACTAGCGGGGGCGACAGATACGCAGTATTTT; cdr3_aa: CASRDGLAGATDTQYF
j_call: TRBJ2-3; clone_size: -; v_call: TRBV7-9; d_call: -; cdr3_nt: TGTGCCAGCAGCATGGAGCAAATCAACACAGATACGCAGTATTTT; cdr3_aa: CASSMEQINTDTQYF
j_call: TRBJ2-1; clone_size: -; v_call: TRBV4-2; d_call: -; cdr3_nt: TGTGCCAGCAGCCAAGATAGCGGAAATGAGCAGTTCTTC; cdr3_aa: CASSQDSGNEQFF
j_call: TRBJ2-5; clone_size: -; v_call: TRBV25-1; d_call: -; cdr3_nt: TGTGCCAGCAGTGAATATCCGGGGAGGGGGAAGGAGGCGACCCAGTACTTC; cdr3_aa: CASSEYPGRGKEATQYF
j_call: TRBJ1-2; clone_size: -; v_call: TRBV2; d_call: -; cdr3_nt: TGTGCCAGCAGGGAGTTAGAAGGCTTAGATGGCTACACCTTC; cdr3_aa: CASRELEGLDGYTF
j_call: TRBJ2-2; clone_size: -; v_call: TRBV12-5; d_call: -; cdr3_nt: TGTGCTAGTGGTCCCCCAGGGGCCGACGACACCGGGGAGCTGTTTTTT; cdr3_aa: CASGPPGADDTGELFF
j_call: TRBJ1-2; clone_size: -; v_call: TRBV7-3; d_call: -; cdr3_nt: TGTGCCAGCAGCTTGGGGCCCCTACCGAACGGCTACACCTTC; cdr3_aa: CASSLGPLPNGYTF
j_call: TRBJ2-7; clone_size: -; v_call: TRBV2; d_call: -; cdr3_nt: TGTGCCAGCAGGGGGGGGGCTAGCTCCTACGAGCAGTACTTC; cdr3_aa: CASRGGASSYEQYF
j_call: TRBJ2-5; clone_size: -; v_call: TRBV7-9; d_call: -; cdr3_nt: TGTGCCAGCAGCCGAACAGGGTCAGAGACCCAGTACTTC; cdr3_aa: CASSRTGSETQYF
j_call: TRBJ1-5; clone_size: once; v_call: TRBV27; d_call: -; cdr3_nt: TGTGCCAGCAGTCCACATGGAGGGCTACGCAATCAGCCCCAGCATTTT; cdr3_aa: CASSPHGGLRNQPQHF
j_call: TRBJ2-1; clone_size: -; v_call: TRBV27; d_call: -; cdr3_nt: TGTGCCAGCAGTTTGTCGGGGAGGAATGAGCAGTTCTTC; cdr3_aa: CASSLSGRNEQFF
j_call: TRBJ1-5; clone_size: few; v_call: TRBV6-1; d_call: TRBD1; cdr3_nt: TGTGCCAGCAGTGAGGGGACAGACAATCAGCCCCAGCATTTT; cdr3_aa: CASSEGTDNQPQHF
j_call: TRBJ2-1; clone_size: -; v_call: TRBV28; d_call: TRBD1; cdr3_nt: TGTGCCAGCAGTTTACCCTCAGGGGGCCGGCAGTTCTTC; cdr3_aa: CASSLPSGGRQFF
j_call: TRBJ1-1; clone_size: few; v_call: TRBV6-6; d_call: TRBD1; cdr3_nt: TGTGCCAGCAGTTACTCGACTACAGGGGTAGCTTTCTTT; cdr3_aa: CASSYSTTGVAFF
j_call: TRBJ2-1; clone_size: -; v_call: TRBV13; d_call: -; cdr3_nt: TGTGCCAGCAGCTTGACACCGACCGCCTACAATGAGCAGTTCTTC; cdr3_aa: CASSLTPTAYNEQFF
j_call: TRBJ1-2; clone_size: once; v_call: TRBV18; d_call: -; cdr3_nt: TGTGCCAGCTCGGAGGGGGGGAGCTATGGCTACACCTTC; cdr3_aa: CASSEGGSYGYTF
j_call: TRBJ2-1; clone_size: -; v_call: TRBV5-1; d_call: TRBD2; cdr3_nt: TGCGCCAGCAGCATACTAGCGGGAAACTACAATGAGCAGTTCTTC; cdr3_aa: CASSILAGNYNEQFF
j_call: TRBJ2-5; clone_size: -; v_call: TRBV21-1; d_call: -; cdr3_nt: TGTGCCAGCAGCACTAAGGACAGGGAGGATTTGGGTAAAGAGACCCAGTACTTC; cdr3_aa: CASSTKDREDLGKETQYF
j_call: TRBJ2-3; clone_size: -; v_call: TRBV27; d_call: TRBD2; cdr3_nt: TGTGCCAGCAGTTTCGGACTAGCCCTCACAGATACGCAGTATTTT; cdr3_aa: CASSFGLALTDTQYF
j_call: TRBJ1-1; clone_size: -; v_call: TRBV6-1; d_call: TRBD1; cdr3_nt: TGTGCCAGCACCAGGACAGGAATGAACACTGAAGCTTTCTTT; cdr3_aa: CASTRTGMNTEAFF
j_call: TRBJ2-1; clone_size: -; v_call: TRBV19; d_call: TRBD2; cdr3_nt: TGTGCCAGTAGTCAAGGGACTAGCGGAAATGAGCAGTTCTTC; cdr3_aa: CASSQGTSGNEQFF
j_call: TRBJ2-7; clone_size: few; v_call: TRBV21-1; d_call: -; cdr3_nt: TGTGCCAGCAGCAACTGGGACCGCCGTGAAGGGGGCCACGAGCAGTACTTC; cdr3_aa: CASSNWDRREGGHEQYF
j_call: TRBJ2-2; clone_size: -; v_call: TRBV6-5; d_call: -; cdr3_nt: TGTGCCACCAGAAAACTAGGCACCGGGGAGCTGTTTTTT; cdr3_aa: CATRKLGTGELFF
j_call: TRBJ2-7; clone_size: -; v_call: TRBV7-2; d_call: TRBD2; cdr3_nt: TGTGCCAGCAGCTTATTTCCCCCTGGCGGGACTAGCCGAACCTACGAGCAGTACTTC; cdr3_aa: CASSLFPPGGTSRTYEQYF
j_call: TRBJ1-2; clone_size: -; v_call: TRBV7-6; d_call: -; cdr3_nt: TGTGCCAGCAGCTTAAGGGGAAATGGCTACACCTTC; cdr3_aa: CASSLRGNGYTF
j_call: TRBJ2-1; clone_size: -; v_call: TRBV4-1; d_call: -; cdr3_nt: TGCGCCAGCAGCCAAGATCTAGCATCCTACAATGAGCAGTTCTTC; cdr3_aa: CASSQDLASYNEQFF
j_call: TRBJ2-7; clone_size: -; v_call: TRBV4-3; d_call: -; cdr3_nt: TGCGCCAGCAGCCAGAGTCTAGCATCCCCCTCCTACGAGCAGTACTTC; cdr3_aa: CASSQSLASPSYEQYF
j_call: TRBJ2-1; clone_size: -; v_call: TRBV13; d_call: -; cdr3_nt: TGTGCCAGCAGCCCGGGGGGCTCCTCCTACAATGAGCAGTTCTTC; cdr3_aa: CASSPGGSSYNEQFF
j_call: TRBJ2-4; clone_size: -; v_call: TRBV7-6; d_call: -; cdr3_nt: TGTGCCAGCAGCCCGCAGGGGCTGCCAGCCAAAAACATTCAGTACTTC; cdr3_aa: CASSPQGLPAKNIQYF
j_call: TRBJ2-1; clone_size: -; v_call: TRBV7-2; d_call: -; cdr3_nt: TGTGCCAGCAGCCCGGGACTCCTTTACAATGAGCAGTTCTTC; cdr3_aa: CASSPGLLYNEQFF
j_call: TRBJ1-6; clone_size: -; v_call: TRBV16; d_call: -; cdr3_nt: TGTGCCAGCAGCCAATCCCAGTCCGGGTCACCCCTCCACTTT; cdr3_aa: CASSQSQSGSPLHF
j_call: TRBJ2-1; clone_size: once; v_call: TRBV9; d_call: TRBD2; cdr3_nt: TGTGCCAGCAGCGTTAGCTTAAATAGCGGGAGACTTTACAATGAGCAGTTCTTC; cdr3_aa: CASSVSLNSGRLYNEQFF
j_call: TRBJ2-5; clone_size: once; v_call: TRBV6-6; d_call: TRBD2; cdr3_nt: TGTGCCAGCAGTTACTCCTCGGGGGGTCAAGAGACCCAGTACTTC; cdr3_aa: CASSYSSGGQETQYF
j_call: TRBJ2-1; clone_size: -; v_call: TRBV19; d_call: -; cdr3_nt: TGTGCCAGTAGTATCGTCCCCCCAGCGAGCTCCTACAATGAGCAGTTCTTC; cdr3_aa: CASSIVPPASSYNEQFF
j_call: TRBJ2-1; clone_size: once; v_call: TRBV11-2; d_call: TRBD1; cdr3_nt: TGTGCCAGCAGCTTAGGTCGACAGGGTTTCGCGGGTATCGTGCCGGAGCAGTTCTTC; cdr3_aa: CASSLGRQGFAGIVPEQFF
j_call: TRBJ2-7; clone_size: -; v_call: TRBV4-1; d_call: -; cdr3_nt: TGCGCCAGCAGCTCCCCTGGCAGCTCCTACGAGCAGTACTTC; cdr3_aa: CASSSPGSSYEQYF
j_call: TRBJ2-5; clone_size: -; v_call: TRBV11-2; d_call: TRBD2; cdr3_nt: TGTGCCAGCAGCCTTCGACTAGCGGGGCGCGGGGAAGAGACCCAGTACTTC; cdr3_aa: CASSLRLAGRGEETQYF
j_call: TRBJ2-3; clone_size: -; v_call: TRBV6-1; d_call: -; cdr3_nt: TGTGCCAGCAGTGTTGAGGGGGGGATTCATACGCAGTATTTT; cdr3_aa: CASSVEGGIHTQYF